One and the same sample provided the 30 T cell receptor beta chains below, sequenced in a study of T cells in tumors after PD-1 blockade. This table comes from immunoSEQ multiplex PCR, and its TCRdb copy is limited to in-frame clones, with some not included. Of several thousand clones listed, roughly 69% were seen once; the top ten hold 4.5% to 5%. Source: tumor tissue, taken after anti-PD-1 treatment. The receptors were sampled from a human donor with basal cell carcinoma.

This clone was seen a handful of times. The genes are TRBV6-4 and TRBJ1-2; tentatively, D is TRBD1 (6 bases). CDR1 is MRHNA, CDR2 SNTAGT, per germline. The CDR3 covers 15 residues. The V end lost 6 bases, the J end lost 4 bases, and 18 bases lay between the germline ends. CDR3 sequence (DNA): TGTGCCAGCAGACCCTCCCCGGGAGGGGGCTATGGCTACACCTTC. The encoded protein is CASRPSPGGGYGYTF.

By its share, this clone is large. The chain recombines TRBV9 with TRBJ1-5; TRBD1 is a possible D gene (6 bases). Trimming cost V 0 bases and J 7 bases, with 11 bases left between them. The length of the CDR3 is 14 residues. Per the germline V gene, CDR1 is SGDLS and CDR2 is YYNGEE. Here the CDR3 reads CASSVGGGLQPQHF. The CDR3, as DNA: TGTGCCAGCAGCGTAGGTGGGGGGCTCCAGCCCCAGCATTTT.

This clone was counted between two and nine times. The chain carries TRBV5-1 and TRBJ1-1, with 7 positions matching TRBD1. The CDR3 is 15 amino acids. In germline, CDR1 is SGHRS, CDR2 YFSETQ. V lost 1 base to trimming and J lost 1 base; unmatched junction nucleotides: 4. Here the CDR3 reads CASSLSPGGNTEAFF. DNA for the CDR3: TGCGCCAGCAGCTTGTCGCCAGGGGGGAACACTGAAGCTTTCTTT.

Here the CDR3 DNA reads TGTGCCAGCAAACGCAGCATGAACACTGAAGCTTTCTTT. It yields the protein CASKRSMNTEAFF. This chain uses TRBV6-5 with TRBJ1-1; no definite D call. Trimming took 7 bases from V and 0 from J, leaving 9 bases between them. Germline lookup yields CDR1 MNHEY and CDR2 SVGAGI. The CDR3 covers 13 residues.

This sequence joins TRBV6-6 and TRBJ2-3; TRBD1 agrees at 11 bases. Germline trimming cut 4 bases from V and 4 bases from J; bases unmatched to any gene: 4. The CDR3 has 15 amino acids. The germline CDR1 and CDR2 sequences are MNHNY and SVGAGI (reference sequence). The CDR3: CASSSGTGGADTQYF. In DNA, the CDR3 is TGTGCCAGCAGTTCCGGGACAGGGGGAGCAGATACGCAGTATTTT.

This rearrangement joins TRBV10-3 to TRBJ1-2, with D tentatively TRBD1 (6 bases). Germline V gene sequence: CDR1 ENHRY, CDR2 SYGVKD. V was trimmed by 10 bases and J by 1 base, leaving 19 bases between them. The CDR3 loop spans 15 amino acids. CDR3 nucleotide sequence: TGTGCCACCTCACCCCCAGACAGGTTTAACTATGGCTACACCTTC. Translated, it gives CATSPPDRFNYGYTF.

The rearrangement uses TRBV18 and TRBJ1-3; 7 nucleotides match TRBD1. V was clipped by 4 bases and J by 8 bases; unmatched bases: 8. CDR1 and CDR2 from the germline V gene are KGHSH and LQKENI. The CDR3 loop spans 14 amino acids. The CDR3 DNA reads as TGTGCCAGCTCACGAACGGGACAGCCAGACACCATATATTTT. The encoded protein is CASSRTGQPDTIYF.

This sequence joins TRBV6-4 and TRBJ2-3, with D hard to call. This CDR3 is built from 14 residues. CDR1 and CDR2 (germline): MRHNA, SNTAGT. V was clipped by 2 bases and J by 4 bases, with 10 bases between them. In DNA, the CDR3 is TGTGCCAGCAGTGACCGGGCTGCCGCAGATACGCAGTATTTT. Translated, it gives CASSDRAAADTQYF.

This clone turned up a few times. V and J are TRBV20-1 and TRBJ1-1; D is ambiguous. The V and J ends lost 1 base and 5 bases respectively, with 5 bases between them. The CDR3 consists of 11 residues. From germline, CDR1 is DFQATT and CDR2 SNEGSKA (reference sequence). Written as DNA, the CDR3 is TGCAGTGCTAGAGTAGAGACTGAAGCTTTCTTT. Protein sequence: CSARVETEAFF.

This clone has only a few counts. The rearrangement links TRBV4-1 to TRBJ1-2; D gene unclear. Trimming pared 5 bases from V and 0 bases from J, leaving 4 bases between. The CDR3 spans 12 residues. Germline V gene lookup returns CDR1 MGHRA and CDR2 YSYEKL. The CDR3 coding sequence is TGCGCCAGCAGCGCAGCTAACTATGGCTACACCTTC. Translation gives CASSAANYGYTF.

V and J are TRBV18 and TRBJ1-2; D unresolved. Looked up from germline, CDR1 is KGHSH and CDR2 is LQKENI. V lost 0 bases to trimming and J lost 8 bases, with 10 bases between them. This CDR3 has 13 amino acids. As DNA, the CDR3 is TGTGCCAGCTCACCACCGATCTCTCGGGGCTACACCTTC. Translating gives CASSPPISRGYTF.

The chain has TRBV5-1 and TRBJ1-1; D unclear. The V gene lost 0 bases and the J gene lost 4 bases, with 13 bases spanning the gap. Germline CDR1 reads SGHRS; CDR2 reads YFSETQ. The CDR3 extends over 15 amino acids. This chain's CDR3 is CASSLDSRGGTEAFF. CDR3 DNA sequence: TGCGCCAGCAGCTTGGACTCACGGGGAGGCACTGAAGCTTTCTTT.

In nucleotides, the CDR3 is TGTGCCAGCAGTGAAGCAGGACGGACCATAGGCAACCAGCATTTT. As protein: CASSEAGRTIGNQHF. This chain links TRBV6-1 with TRBJ1-5; D ambiguous. CDR1 MNHNS and CDR2 SASEGT come from the germline V gene. CDR3 length equals 15 residues. V was shortened by 0 bases and J by 12 bases, with 18 bases between the two germline ends.

The J gene is TRBJ2-2, the V gene TRBV5-1; D is perhaps TRBD2 (5 bases). V lost 3 bases, J lost 3 bases, and 6 bases lay in between. This CDR3 is 13 amino acids long. In germline, CDR1 is SGHRS, CDR2 YFSETQ. CDR3 residues: CASSYGDTGELFF. The CDR3 DNA reads TGCGCCAGCAGCTACGGGGACACCGGGGAGCTGTTTTTT.

As DNA, the CDR3 is TGTGCCAGCAGCTTAGGCAGGGGGCCTAATCAGCCCCAGCATTTT. Translating it yields CASSLGRGPNQPQHF. The chain employs TRBV7-8 and TRBJ1-5, with 8 positions matching TRBD1. The V segment lost 1 base and the J segment 4 bases; nucleotides outside the gene matches: 3. The CDR3 consists of 15 residues. The germline V gene has CDR1 SGHVS and CDR2 FQNEAQ.

J is TRBJ2-6 and V is TRBV15; a weak D match, TRBD2 (6 bases). In germline, CDR1 is LNHNV, CDR2 YYDKDF (reference sequence). The CDR3 extends over 16 amino acids. V dropped 3 bases and J dropped 4 bases, with 13 bases sitting between them. The CDR3 bases are TGTGCCACCAGCAGGGCGAGTGGAGGGGGGGCCAACGTCCTGACTTTC. This translates into CATSRASGGGANVLTF.

This rearrangement joins TRBV30 to TRBJ1-5; D ambiguous. The CDR3 is 14 residues long. CDR1 is GTSNPN, CDR2 SVGIG, per germline (reference sequence). Trimming shortened V by 1 base and J by 0 bases, and 7 bases separated the two germline ends. The CDR3, as DNA: TGTGCCTGGAGTGGGGGTTCTAGCAATCAGCCCCAGCATTTT. Translated: CAWSGGSSNQPQHF.

This sequence joins TRBV12-3 or TRBV12-4 and TRBJ1-6, with a weak D call TRBD1 (5 bases). The CDR3 contains 13 residues. V was cut by 4 bases and J by 7 bases, with 8 bases left in between. CDR3 DNA: TGTGCCAGCAGTTACGGGACCAATTCACCCCTCCACTTT. It yields the protein CASSYGTNSPLHF.

V usage is TRBV5-6 and J usage is TRBJ2-7; the match to TRBD2 covers 11 bases. Germline V lookup: CDR1 SGHDT, CDR2 YYEEEE. The CDR3 length is 16 residues. V lost 1 base and J lost 3; bases outside the gene matches: 6. The CDR3 nucleotides read TGTGCCAGCAGCTTGCTGTCTAGCGGGGGGTTCTACGAGCAGTACTTC. Amino acids: CASSLLSSGGFYEQYF.

V usage is TRBV20-1 and J usage is TRBJ2-3; D unresolved. The CDR3 has 11 amino acids. The germline gives CDR1 DFQATT, CDR2 SNEGSKA (reference sequence). Trimming took off 4 bases at V and 0 bases at J, with 2 bases between the two ends. CDR3 sequence: CSAKSTDTQYF. The CDR3 bases are TGCAGTGCTAAGAGCACAGATACGCAGTATTTT.

By share, this clone counts as medium-sized (0.01 to 0.1%). The chain links TRBV4-2 to TRBJ1-5, with D possibly matching TRBD1 (5 bases). The germline V gene encodes CDR1 LGHNA and CDR2 YNFKEQ. Between the trimmed V and J ends, which lost 1 base and 9 bases, there was a span of 16 bases. The CDR3 totals 15 residues. The CDR3 spells CASSQASGGRGPQHF. In DNA, the CDR3 is TGTGCCAGCAGCCAAGCAAGCGGGGGTCGAGGGCCCCAGCATTTT.

The chain couples TRBV11-3 to TRBJ1-6, with 7 nucleotides matching TRBD1. CDR3 length: 14 residues. V shed 4 bases and J 8 bases; nucleotides not matched to a gene: 5. The germline V gene has CDR1 SGHNT and CDR2 YENEEA. The CDR3 protein is CASSSRGRDSPLHF. In DNA form, the CDR3 reads TGTGCCAGCAGCTCCAGGGGGAGGGATTCACCCCTCCACTTT. Combining the CDR3 with reference TRBV11-3 and TRBJ1-6 gives the whole variable domain EAGVVQSPRYKIIEKKQPVAFWCNPISGHNTLYWYLQNLGQGPELLIRYENEEAVDDSQLPKDRFSAERLKGVDSTLKIQPAELGDSAVYLCASSSRGRDSPLHFGNGTRLTVT.

This sequence joins TRBV7-9 and TRBJ2-7; D perhaps matches TRBD1 (6 bases). The germline V and J ends were trimmed by 4 bases and 0 bases, with 16 bases remaining between them. CDR1 SEHNR and CDR2 FQNEAQ come from the germline V gene (reference sequence). This CDR3 comprises 16 residues. This chain's CDR3 is CASSSLGGQSSYEQYF. The CDR3 bases are TGTGCCAGCAGCTCCCTTGGAGGACAGAGCTCCTACGAGCAGTACTTC.

The V gene is TRBV12-5, the J gene TRBJ2-7; no firm D call. The CDR3 has 15 residues. Germline V gene sequence: CDR1 LGHNT, CDR2 FRNRAP. Trimming shortened V by 2 bases and J by 1 base, and 12 bases separated the two germline ends. The CDR3 nucleotides read TGTGCTAGTGGTTTGTCCGGGCGGCTATCCTACGAGCAGTACTTC. It specifies CASGLSGRLSYEQYF.

In this sample, this clone turned up a few times. The V and J genes are TRBV10-3 and TRBJ2-5; 7 bases agree with TRBD2. In germline, CDR1 is ENHRY, CDR2 SYGVKD. Trimming removed 5 bases from V and 2 bases from J; junction bases left unmatched: 5. This CDR3 has 14 residues. CDR3 sequence: CAISPSGGQETQYF. CDR3 DNA sequence: TGTGCCATCAGTCCTAGCGGAGGGCAAGAGACCCAGTACTTC.

This clone was detected only a few times. The rearrangement uses TRBV6-5 and TRBJ1-4, with D tentatively TRBD1 (6 bases). Germline V lookup: CDR1 MNHEY, CDR2 SVGAGI. This CDR3 is built from 15 residues. The germline V and J ends were trimmed by 7 bases and 2 bases, with 14 bases remaining between them. The CDR3 nucleotides are TGTGCCAGCACCAGGGGACCGGGGACTAATGAAAAACTGTTTTTT. Amino acids: CASTRGPGTNEKLFF.

The chain combines TRBV7-9 with TRBJ2-2; 8 positions agree with TRBD1. J was trimmed by 4 bases and V by 7 bases; bases with no gene match: 11. The CDR3 extends over 16 amino acids. Germline loops: CDR1 SEHNR, CDR2 FQNEAQ (reference sequence). CDR3 loop: CASNEARDRITGELFF. As DNA, the CDR3 is TGTGCCAGCAACGAAGCCCGGGACAGGATCACCGGGGAGCTGTTTTTT.

The V gene is TRBV2, the J gene TRBJ2-2, with D hard to call. Per germline, CDR1 SNHLY and CDR2 FYNNEI. With 4 bases removed from V and 8 bases from J, the gap between germline ends came to 5 bases. The CDR3 runs to 11 residues. In DNA, the CDR3 is TGTGCCAGCAGTGTGGTAGGGGAGCTGTTTTTT. This translates into CASSVVGELFF.

The chain has TRBV18 and TRBJ2-7, with 14 positions matching TRBD2. J gave up 1 base and V 6 bases, and 11 bases lay outside the gene matches. The CDR3 runs 18 residues. The germline CDR1 and CDR2 sequences are KGHSH and LQKENI. Here the CDR3 reads CASSGPGTSGGLSYEQYF. The CDR3 nucleotides read TGTGCCAGCTCTGGTCCAGGGACTAGCGGGGGCCTTTCCTACGAGCAGTACTTC. Complete variable domain (other parts from reference TRBV18 and TRBJ2-7): NAGVMQNPRHLVRRRGQEARLRCSPMKGHSHVYWYRQLPEEGLKFMVYLQKENIIDESGMPKERFSAEFPKEGPSILRIQQVVRGDSAAYFCASSGPGTSGGLSYEQYFGPGTRLTVT.

The chain links TRBV7-9 to TRBJ1-4; a weak D match, TRBD1 (6 bases). The CDR3 is 14 amino acids. V gave up 3 bases and J gave up 8 bases, with 13 bases separating them. In germline, CDR1 is SEHNR, CDR2 FQNEAQ (reference sequence). CDR3 residues: CASSLEQGSEKLFF. CDR3 nucleotide sequence: TGTGCCAGCAGCTTGGAACAGGGCAGCGAAAAACTGTTTTTT.